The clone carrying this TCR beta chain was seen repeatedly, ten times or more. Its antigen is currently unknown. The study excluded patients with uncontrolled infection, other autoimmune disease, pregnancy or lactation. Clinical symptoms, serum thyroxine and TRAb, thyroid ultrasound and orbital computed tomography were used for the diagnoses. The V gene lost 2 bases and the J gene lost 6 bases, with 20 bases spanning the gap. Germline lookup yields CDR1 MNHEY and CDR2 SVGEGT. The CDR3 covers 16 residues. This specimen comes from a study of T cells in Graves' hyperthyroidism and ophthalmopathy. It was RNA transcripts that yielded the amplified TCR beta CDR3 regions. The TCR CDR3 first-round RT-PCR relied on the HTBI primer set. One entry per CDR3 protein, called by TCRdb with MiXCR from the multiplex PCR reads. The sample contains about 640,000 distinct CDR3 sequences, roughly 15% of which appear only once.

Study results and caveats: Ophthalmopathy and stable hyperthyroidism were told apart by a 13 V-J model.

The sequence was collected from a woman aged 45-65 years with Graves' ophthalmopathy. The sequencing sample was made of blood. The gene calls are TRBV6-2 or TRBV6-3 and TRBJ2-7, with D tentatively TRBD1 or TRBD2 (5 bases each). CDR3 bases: TGTGCCAGCAGTTACCCACAGGCCCCGATTGGGGGCGAGCAGTACTTC. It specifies CASSYPQAPIGGEQYF.